These T cell receptor beta chains were read from a single sample in a study of cytomegalovirus exposure and HLA in healthy donors. Assay used: immunoSEQ multiplex PCR; TCRdb lists only in-frame clones, some missing. Of approximately 94,000 clones listed, 76% were seen once; the top ten hold roughly 5%. The specimen was PBMCs. The receptors were gathered from a man aged 30 to 45 in good health and CMV-seropositive. Each CDR3 is given with its conserved first and last residue. Each record gives: V gene, D gene, clone size, J gene, CDR3 DNA, CDR3 protein. D genes are given only for firm matches. Size is stated for part of the rows, as once, few or many counts, or as a class when the clone is expanded.

TRBV28	TRBD2	-	TRBJ2-7	TGTGCCAGCAGCCCCCACAGCGGGAGCTCCTACGAGCAGTACTTC	CASSPHSGSSYEQYF
TRBV4-2	-	-	TRBJ2-7	TGTGCCAGCAGCCAAGATAGCGGATTAACCTACGAGCAGTACTTC	CASSQDSGLTYEQYF
TRBV2	-	-	TRBJ2-3	TGTGCCAGCAGCCGACTAGGCCACCAACGCGCGCAGTATTTT	CASSRLGHQRAQYF
TRBV28	-	once	TRBJ1-1	TGTGCCAGCAGTTTATCTAGAAAGAACACTGAAGCTTTCTTT	CASSLSRKNTEAFF
TRBV6-1	TRBD2	-	TRBJ2-2	TGTGCCAGCAGTGAGGGACTAGCGGCGAACACCGGGGAGCTGTTTTTT	CASSEGLAANTGELFF
TRBV27	TRBD1	-	TRBJ1-1	TGTGCCAGTCACCCCCACTCCGGGACAGGGGGCACTGAAGCTTTCTTT	CASHPHSGTGGTEAFF
TRBV10-3	-	-	TRBJ1-5	TGTGCCATCAGTGCGGGCGGGGAGGGCAATCAGCCCCAGCATTTT	CAISAGGEGNQPQHF
TRBV18	TRBD1	-	TRBJ1-2	TGTGCCAGCTCACTTAATCCGGGACAGTACAACTATGGCTACACCTTC	CASSLNPGQYNYGYTF
TRBV6-5	-	-	TRBJ2-3	TGTGCCAGCAGTTACTTAGCCGTGGCTAGCACAGATACGCAGTATTTT	CASSYLAVASTDTQYF
TRBV7-6	-	-	TRBJ1-5	TGTGCCAGCAGCCCAAGGGGGAATCAGCCCCAGCATTTT	CASSPRGNQPQHF
TRBV27	-	-	TRBJ1-2	TGTGCCAGCAGTTTACTTGGACAGAACTATGGCTACACCTTC	CASSLLGQNYGYTF
TRBV11-2	-	-	TRBJ2-3	TGTGCCAGCAGCTTAAATCCGGGGGGCACAGATACGCAGTATTTT	CASSLNPGGTDTQYF
TRBV5-1	-	-	TRBJ1-2	TGCGCCAGCAGCTTGGACCGGGGTCAGGATGGCTACACCTTC	CASSLDRGQDGYTF
TRBV11-3	-	-	TRBJ2-2	TGTGCCAGCAGCTCCTGGGGGGCCGGGGAGCTGTTTTTT	CASSSWGAGELFF
TRBV7-2	-	-	TRBJ2-6	TGTGCCAGCAGCTTATATTTGGCCAGCAACGTCCTGACTTTC	CASSLYLASNVLTF
TRBV7-9	-	-	TRBJ1-6	TGTGCCAGCAGTTTCGGGTCTCCTAATTCACCCCTCCACTTT	CASSFGSPNSPLHF
TRBV4-2	-	-	TRBJ2-3	TGTGCCAGCAGCCAAGAGAGTCCCAGCACAGATACGCAGTATTTT	CASSQESPSTDTQYF
TRBV4-1	-	-	TRBJ1-4	TGCGCCAGCAGCCAAGAAAGTCAGGGGCATGATGAAAAACTGTTTTTT	CASSQESQGHDEKLFF
TRBV7-9	-	-	TRBJ1-3	TGTGCCAGCAGCTCCATCTCGGAGGGCACTGGAAACACCATATATTTT	CASSSISEGTGNTIYF
TRBV6-1	-	few	TRBJ1-3	TGTGCCAGCAGTGACCTTAGGGGGAACACCATATATTTT	CASSDLRGNTIYF
TRBV6-6	-	-	TRBJ1-1	TGTGCCAGCAGTTACTCAGGGGGGGGTACCACTGAAGCTTTCTTT	CASSYSGGGTTEAFF
TRBV7-8	TRBD1	-	TRBJ1-5	TGTGCCAGCAGCTACAGGGGGAATCAGCCCCAGCATTTT	CASSYRGNQPQHF
TRBV9	TRBD2	-	TRBJ2-1	TGTGCCAGCAGCGTACAAGCGGGGGGCTACAATGAGCAGTTCTTC	CASSVQAGGYNEQFF
TRBV27	-	-	TRBJ1-2	TGTGCCAGCAGTTTATCAGGGACTCAATATGGCTACACCTTC	CASSLSGTQYGYTF
TRBV5-6	TRBD1	-	TRBJ1-2	TGTGCCAGCAGCTCTGGTCAGGGGGCGCGGGGCTACACCTTC	CASSSGQGARGYTF
TRBV11-2	-	-	TRBJ1-4	TGTGCCAGCAGCTTAGGCGGAGGCCTTCAAGGAGAAAAACTGTTTTTT	CASSLGGGLQGEKLFF
TRBV30	-	-	TRBJ1-6	TGTGCCTGGGGTGGGGGCAGGCGCAATTCACCCCTCCACTTT	CAWGGGRRNSPLHF
TRBV4-3	TRBD2	-	TRBJ2-2	TGCGCCAGCAGCCAAGATAGCGGGAGGCCCCCCGGGGAGCTGTTTTTT	CASSQDSGRPPGELFF
TRBV9	-	few	TRBJ2-7	TGTGCCAGCAGCGTCAGGGGGGAGTTATCCTACGAGCAGTACTTC	CASSVRGELSYEQYF
TRBV18	-	-	TRBJ2-2	TGTGCCAGCTTTGGGGGCCTGAACACCGGGGAGCTGTTTTTT	CASFGGLNTGELFF
TRBV7-2	-	-	TRBJ1-2	TGTGCCAGCAGTCAATCTACAGGGAACTATGGCTACACCTTC	CASSQSTGNYGYTF
TRBV4-2	-	few	TRBJ2-7	TGTGCCAGCAGCCAAGCCCTAGACGGGACCTACGAGCAGTACTTC	CASSQALDGTYEQYF
TRBV29-1	-	-	TRBJ1-2	TGCAGCGTTGAGGCTTCCAACTATGGCTACACCTTC	CSVEASNYGYTF
TRBV16	-	-	TRBJ1-4	TGTGCCAGCAGCCAATGGAAGCCAAGGATCCCGCGGGAAAAACTGTTTTTT	CASSQWKPRIPREKLFF
TRBV7-9	TRBD1	once	TRBJ1-2	TGTGCCAGCAGCTCCACAGACAGGGGATACGGCTACACCTTC	CASSSTDRGYGYTF
TRBV7-6	-	few	TRBJ2-1	TGTGCCAGCAGCTTAGGGGGCGGTGAGCAGTTCTTC	CASSLGGGEQFF